This T cell receptor (beta chain) was observed in a study of T cell repertoires in cytomegalovirus infection. Study summary: Public TCR beta signatures indicated both CMV infection and matching HLA type. Study results and limitations: Identification of carriers of CMV plus the relevant HLA was achieved through cumulative public TCR beta family frequency. The ex vivo response showed dominance by HLA-C-restricted CMV-specific TCR beta clonotypes.

TCRdb passed the reads through MiXCR, listing each CDR3 protein once. The data hold around 530,000 distinct CDR3 sequences, with more than 15% observed a single time. Trimming left V 1 base short and J 0 bases short, with 9 bases between. CDR3 length: 16 amino acids. Germline V CDR1 and CDR2: MDHEN, SYDVKM. Many counts were recorded for this clonotype. Its antigen is not identified. The sequenced sample was CD8+ T cells from PBMCs. The receptor was isolated from a human donor in good health (CMV status not recorded). Some clones in this sample may be carry-over from other donors' samples. This chain connects TRBV28 to TRBJ2-2, with D unclear. CDR3 region: CASSLYLDPNTGELFF. The DNA of the CDR3 is TGTGCCAGCAGTTTATACCTCGACCCGAACACCGGGGAGCTGTTTTTT.